These 27 T cell receptor beta chains share one sample of origin, sequenced in a study of blood T cell repertoires in COVID-19. Here immunoSEQ multiplex PCR was the method, and the copy in TCRdb shows in-frame clones only, minus some. The sample has about 200,000 clones; 65% to 85% are singletons. The source material was PBMCs or T cells enriched from blood (not recorded which). The receptors were sampled from a man aged 35-49 years who had recovered from COVID-19.

The chain employs TRBV7-9 and TRBJ2-1; 8 bases map to TRBD1. The V gene end was trimmed by 5 bases and the J gene end by 3 bases; junction bases not matched to a gene: 6. This CDR3 has 15 residues. Germline CDR1 reads SEHNR; CDR2 reads FQNEAQ (reference sequence). CDR3 residues: CASSPRQGNYNEQFF. The CDR3, as DNA: TGTGCCAGCAGCCCGCGACAGGGGAACTACAATGAGCAGTTCTTC. The full variable domain, rest sourced from reference TRBV7-9 and TRBJ2-1, is DTGVSQNPRHKITKRGQNVTFRCDPISEHNRLYWYRQTLGQGPEFLTYFQNEAQLEKSRLLSDRFSAERPKGSFSTLEIQRTEQGDSAMYLCASSPRQGNYNEQFFGPGTRLTVL.

The chain carries TRBV6-5 and TRBJ1-5; tentative D call: TRBD1 (6 bases). The CDR3 is made up of 13 amino acids. In germline, CDR1 is MNHEY, CDR2 SVGAGI. Trimming shortened V by 6 bases and J by 4 bases, and 10 bases separated the two germline ends. The CDR3, as DNA: TGTGCCAGCAGGGGGGCAGGGAATCAGCCCCAGCATTTT. Translated: CASRGAGNQPQHF.

The chain recombines TRBV27 with TRBJ2-1; possibly TRBD2 for D (6 bases). This CDR3 is 15 amino acids long. The germline CDR1 and CDR2 sequences are MNHEY and SMNVEV (reference sequence). V gave up 4 bases and J gave up 8 bases, with 18 bases separating them. DNA of the CDR3: TGTGCCAGCAGTTATGAGACTATGACTAGGCATGAGCAGTTCTTC. Encoded protein: CASSYETMTRHEQFF.

V is TRBV18 and J is TRBJ1-3; no reliable D call. Trimming took 3 bases from V and 0 from J, leaving 12 bases between them. This CDR3 is 16 amino acids long. From germline, CDR1 is KGHSH and CDR2 LQKENI. CDR3 residues: CASSPSQATSGNTIYF. DNA for the CDR3: TGTGCCAGCTCACCCTCTCAGGCAACCTCTGGAAACACCATATATTTT.

This clone was detected once. CDR3 sequence (DNA): TGCGCCAGCAGCTTGGGACAGGGGGGGCCAGATACGCAGTATTTT. The encoded protein is CASSLGQGGPDTQYF. This chain connects TRBV5-1 to TRBJ2-3; TRBD1 agrees at 9 bases. CDR3 length equals 15 residues. CDR1 is SGHRS and CDR2 is YFSETQ in the germline V gene. V lost 0 bases, J lost 4 bases, and 3 bases stayed unmatched.

The chain has TRBV5-4 and TRBJ2-7, with D maybe TRBD1 (6 bases). CDR3 size: 14 residues. V lost 3 bases and J lost 6, with 16 bases in between. Germline V gene lookup returns CDR1 SGHNT and CDR2 YYREEE (reference sequence). CDR3 amino acids: CASSSRTDVGEQYF. In nucleotides, the CDR3 is TGTGCCAGCAGCTCACGGACAGATGTGGGCGAGCAGTACTTC.

The sample holds many counts of this clone. The chain is built from TRBV7-9 and TRBJ1-1, with no clear D. Trimming took off 6 bases at V and 3 bases at J, with 14 bases between the two ends. The CDR3 extends over 14 amino acids. The V gene's germline CDR1 is SEHNR and CDR2 FQNEAQ (reference sequence). The CDR3 coding sequence is TGTGCCAGCAGACCCTACGCCCTGGACACTGAAGCTTTCTTT. Translating gives CASRPYALDTEAFF.

The chain couples TRBV19 to TRBJ1-5; no firm D call. Between the trimmed V and J ends, which lost 9 bases and 2 bases, there was a span of 11 bases. The CDR3 is made up of 13 amino acids. Germline-derived CDR1 and CDR2 are LNHDA and SQIVND (reference sequence). The CDR3 region has the DNA TGTGCCAGGCCGACTACGGGCAATCAGCCCCAGCATTTT. Translating it yields CARPTTGNQPQHF.

The chain links TRBV5-6 to TRBJ1-5; D gene ambiguous. The CDR3 is 15 amino acids. Trimming stripped 2 bases from V and 5 bases from J, with 14 bases between. Germline V gene data show CDR1 as SGHDT and CDR2 as YYEEEE. CDR3 nucleotide sequence: TGTGCCAGCAGCTTTGAGGGTGGGTCGGATCAGCCCCAGCATTTT. It translates to CASSFEGGSDQPQHF.

The rearrangement links TRBV9 to TRBJ1-1; no clear D gene. Germline assignment: CDR1 SGDLS and CDR2 YYNGEE. The CDR3 spans 16 residues. Trimming removed 4 bases at V and 1 base at J, with 17 bases between. The CDR3 DNA reads as TGTGCCAGCAGCCCTATCGCGGAGGGTAGGAACACTGAAGCTTTCTTT. As protein: CASSPIAEGRNTEAFF. Combining the CDR3 with reference TRBV9 and TRBJ1-1 gives the whole variable domain DSGVTQTPKHLITATGQRVTLRCSPRSGDLSVYWYQQSLDQGLQFLIQYYNGEERAKGNILERFSAQQFPDLHSELNLSSLELGDSALYFCASSPIAEGRNTEAFFGQGTRLTVV.

The J gene is TRBJ2-7, the V gene TRBV7-2; D not certain. Per germline, CDR1 SGHTA and CDR2 FQGNSA. V was cut by 2 bases and J by 3 bases, with 14 bases left in between. CDR3 length: 15 residues. DNA of the CDR3: TGTGCCAGCAGCTTAAAACGCCCAGGAAGCTACGAGCAGTACTTC. Encoded protein: CASSLKRPGSYEQYF.

A remark on this clone: The same CDR3 can be traced to other DNA sequences in this sample. The chain couples TRBV18 to TRBJ1-5; D is unresolved. This CDR3 is 14 amino acids long. Germline assignment: CDR1 KGHSH and CDR2 LQKENI. Between the trimmed V and J ends, which lost 2 bases and 2 bases, there was a span of 7 bases. CDR3 nucleotide sequence: TGTGCCAGCTCACCAGCGGGAGGCAATCAGCCCCAGCATTTT. Translating gives CASSPAGGNQPQHF.

V usage is TRBV18 and J usage is TRBJ1-1; tentative D call: TRBD1 (5 bases). CDR1 is KGHSH, CDR2 LQKENI, per germline. There are 14 residues in the CDR3. Trimming shortened V by 5 bases and J by 2 bases, and 12 bases separated the two germline ends. CDR3 in DNA: TGTGCCAGCTCATCCCAGGGTGGTAACACTGAAGCTTTCTTT. This gives the protein CASSSQGGNTEAFF.

This clone was counted a single time. The chain links TRBV5-1 to TRBJ1-1; D is perhaps TRBD1 (6 bases). The CDR3 runs 15 residues. V dropped 4 bases and J dropped 5 bases, with 18 bases sitting between them. Germline loops: CDR1 SGHRS, CDR2 YFSETQ. CDR3 sequence: CASSIGGDFSTEAFF. The CDR3 bases are TGCGCCAGCAGCATAGGGGGGGACTTTAGTACTGAAGCTTTCTTT.

This sequence joins TRBV19 and TRBJ1-2, with D possibly TRBD1 on 6 matching bases. The V and J ends lost 6 bases and 4 bases respectively, with 12 bases between them. Germline-derived CDR1 and CDR2 are LNHDA and SQIVND (reference sequence). The CDR3 consists of 13 residues. The CDR3 DNA follows: TGTGCCAGTAGCGCAACAGGGTCCTATGGCTACACCTTC. Translation gives CASSATGSYGYTF.

The chain couples TRBV28 to TRBJ1-2; D uncertain. CDR1 is MDHEN and CDR2 is SYDVKM in the germline V gene. This CDR3 is built from 12 residues. V lost 1 base and J 5 bases, leaving 5 bases between the germline ends. CDR3: CASSLSGYGYTF. CDR3 sequence (DNA): TGTGCCAGCAGTTTATCAGGTTATGGCTACACCTTC.

This chain uses TRBV3-1 (or the pseudogene TRBV3-2) with TRBJ1-2, with D possibly TRBD1 on 6 matching bases. The germline V gene encodes CDR1 LGHDT and CDR2 YNNKEL (reference sequence). The V gene lost 6 bases and the J gene lost 6 bases, with 29 bases spanning the gap. The CDR3 covers 18 residues. The CDR3 region has the DNA TGTGCCAGCAGTCATTCTGGGAGGCTTCTTTGGGAGGGGGATGGCTACACCTTC. Protein product: CASSHSGRLLWEGDGYTF.

This chain joins TRBV30 and TRBJ1-1; D uncertain. Trimming stripped 2 bases from V and 6 bases from J, with 19 bases between. Germline lookup yields CDR1 GTSNPN and CDR2 SVGIG (reference sequence). This CDR3 contains 15 residues. CDR3 bases: TGTGCCTGGAGTTATCAATTTCTCCGAGAAGCTGAAGCTTTCTTT. Protein sequence: CAWSYQFLREAEAFF.

This chain uses TRBV4-1 with TRBJ1-1; the match to TRBD1 covers 9 bases. CDR1 is MGHRA, CDR2 YSYEKL, per germline. V lost 4 bases to trimming and J lost 1 base; unmatched junction nucleotides: 4. The CDR3 extends over 15 amino acids. CDR3 nucleotide sequence: TGCGCCAGCAGCCGCACGGGACAGGGGAACACTGAAGCTTTCTTT. It is translated as CASSRTGQGNTEAFF.

This sequence joins TRBV30 and TRBJ1-2; perhaps TRBD1 as D (5 bases). V lost 2 bases and J lost 4, with 14 bases in between. Germline V CDR1 and CDR2: GTSNPN, SVGIG (reference sequence). This CDR3 spans 14 amino acids. The CDR3 spells CAWSRFDSLYGYTF. In DNA form, the CDR3 reads TGTGCCTGGAGTAGGTTCGACAGCCTCTATGGCTACACCTTC.

The chain uses TRBV30 and TRBJ1-1, with D unresolved. The germline gives CDR1 GTSNPN, CDR2 SVGIG (reference sequence). The CDR3 is 11 amino acids. The ends were cut back, 5 bases at V and 1 base at J, with 5 bases in the middle. The CDR3 sequence is CAWAQNTEAFF. The CDR3 DNA is TGTGCCTGGGCCCAGAACACTGAAGCTTTCTTT.

This chain uses TRBV11-2 with TRBJ2-5; 8 bases are a match to TRBD2. CDR1 and CDR2 (germline): SGHAT, FQNNGV. J lost 2 bases, V lost 2 bases, and 7 bases had no gene match. This CDR3 is built from 16 residues. CDR3: CASSLIGGGRQETQYF. In nucleotides, the CDR3 is TGTGCCAGCAGCTTAATCGGGGGGGGTCGACAAGAGACCCAGTACTTC.

The gene calls are TRBV5-4 and TRBJ1-3; 8 bases match TRBD1. The germline gives CDR1 SGHNT, CDR2 YYREEE (reference sequence). V was clipped by 3 bases and J by 0 bases; unmatched bases: 17. The CDR3 runs 20 residues. The CDR3 is CASSSGGHQGAPFSGNTIYF. The CDR3 DNA sequence: TGTGCCAGCAGCTCGGGGGGCCACCAGGGGGCTCCATTCTCTGGAAACACCATATATTTT. The whole variable domain, remainder taken from reference TRBV5-4 and TRBJ1-3, is ETGVTQSPTHLIKTRGQQVTLRCSSQSGHNTVSWYQQALGQGPQFIFQYYREEENGRGNFPPRFSGLQFPNYSSELNVNALELDDSALYLCASSSGGHQGAPFSGNTIYFGEGSWLTVV.

V usage is TRBV3-1 (or the pseudogene TRBV3-2) and J usage is TRBJ2-2; 9 bases map to TRBD2. Per germline, CDR1 LGHDT and CDR2 YNNKEL (reference sequence). Germline trimming cut 2 bases from V and 0 bases from J; bases unmatched to any gene: 4. The CDR3 contains 17 residues. The CDR3 DNA follows: TGTGCCAGCAGCCAAATCAGCGGGGGGCCGAACACCGGGGAGCTGTTTTTT. It encodes CASSQISGGPNTGELFF.

This clone was found a few times. The V call is TRBV7-8, the J call TRBJ2-7, with 10 bases fitting TRBD1. From germline, CDR1 is SGHVS and CDR2 FQNEAQ. J was trimmed by 3 bases and V by 1 base; bases with no gene match: 3. The CDR3 runs to 15 residues. CDR3 loop: CASSLGGQGVYEQYF. DNA for the CDR3: TGTGCCAGCAGCTTAGGCGGACAGGGGGTCTACGAGCAGTACTTC.

V gene TRBV4-1 combines with J gene TRBJ1-2, with D possibly being TRBD1 (5 bases). Germline lookup yields CDR1 MGHRA and CDR2 YSYEKL. Between the trimmed V and J ends, which lost 2 bases and 1 base, there was a span of 14 bases. This CDR3 has 16 amino acids. The CDR3 loop reads CASSQQLTAYNYGYTF. Written as DNA, the CDR3 is TGCGCCAGCAGCCAACAACTGACAGCCTATAACTATGGCTACACCTTC.

V is TRBV2 and J is TRBJ1-2; TRBD1 is a possible D gene (6 bases). Per germline, CDR1 SNHLY and CDR2 FYNNEI. This CDR3 is built from 14 residues. V gave up 10 bases and J gave up 8 bases, with 23 bases separating them. The CDR3: CATPPGTPSRGYTF. The CDR3 coding sequence is TGTGCCACCCCCCCCGGGACACCATCCCGCGGCTACACCTTC.